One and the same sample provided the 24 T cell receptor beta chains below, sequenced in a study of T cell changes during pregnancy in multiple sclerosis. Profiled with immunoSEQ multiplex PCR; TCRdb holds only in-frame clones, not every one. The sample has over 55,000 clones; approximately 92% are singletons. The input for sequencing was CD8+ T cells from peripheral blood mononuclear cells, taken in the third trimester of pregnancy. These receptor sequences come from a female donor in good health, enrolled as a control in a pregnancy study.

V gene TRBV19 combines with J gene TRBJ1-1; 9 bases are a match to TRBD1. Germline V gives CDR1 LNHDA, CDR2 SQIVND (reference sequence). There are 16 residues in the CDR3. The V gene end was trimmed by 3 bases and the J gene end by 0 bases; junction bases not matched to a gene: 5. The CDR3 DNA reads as TGTGCCAGTAGTATGGGGACAGGGATGATGAACACTGAAGCTTTCTTT. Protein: CASSMGTGMMNTEAFF. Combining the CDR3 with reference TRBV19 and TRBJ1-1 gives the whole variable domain DGGITQSPKYLFRKEGQNVTLSCEQNLNHDAMYWYRQDPGQGLRLIYYSQIVNDFQKGDIAEGYSVSREKKESFPLTVTSAQKNPTAFYLCASSMGTGMMNTEAFFGQGTRLTVV.

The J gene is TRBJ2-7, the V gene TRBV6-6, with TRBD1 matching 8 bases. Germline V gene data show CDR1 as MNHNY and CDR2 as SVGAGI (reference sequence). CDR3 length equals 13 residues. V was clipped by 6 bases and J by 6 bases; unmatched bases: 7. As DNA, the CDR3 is TGTGCCAGCAGCCACGGACAGGGAAGCGAGCAGTACTTC. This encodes CASSHGQGSEQYF.

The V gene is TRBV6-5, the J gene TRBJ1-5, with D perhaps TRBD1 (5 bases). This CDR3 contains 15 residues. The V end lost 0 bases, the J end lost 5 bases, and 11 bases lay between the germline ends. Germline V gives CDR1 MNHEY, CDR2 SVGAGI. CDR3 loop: CASSYSMTEDQPQHF. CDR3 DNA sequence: TGTGCCAGCAGTTACTCGATGACAGAAGATCAGCCCCAGCATTTT.

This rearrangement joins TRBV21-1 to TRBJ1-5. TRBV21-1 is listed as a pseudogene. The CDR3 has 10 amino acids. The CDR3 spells CAGQSKPQHF. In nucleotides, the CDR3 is TGTGCCGGTCAAAGCAAGCCCCAGCATTTT.

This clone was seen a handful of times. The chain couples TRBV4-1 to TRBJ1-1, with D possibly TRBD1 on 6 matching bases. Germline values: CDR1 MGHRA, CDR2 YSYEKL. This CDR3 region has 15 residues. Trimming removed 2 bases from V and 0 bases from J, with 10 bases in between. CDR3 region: CASSQNRDMNTEAFF. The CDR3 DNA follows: TGCGCCAGCAGCCAAAACAGGGACATGAACACTGAAGCTTTCTTT.

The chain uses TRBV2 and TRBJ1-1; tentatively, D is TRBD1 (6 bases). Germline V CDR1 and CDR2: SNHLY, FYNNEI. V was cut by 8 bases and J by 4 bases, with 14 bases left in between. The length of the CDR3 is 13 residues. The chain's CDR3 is CASEAGEFTEAFF. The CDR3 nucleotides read TGTGCCAGCGAAGCAGGGGAATTCACTGAAGCTTTCTTT.

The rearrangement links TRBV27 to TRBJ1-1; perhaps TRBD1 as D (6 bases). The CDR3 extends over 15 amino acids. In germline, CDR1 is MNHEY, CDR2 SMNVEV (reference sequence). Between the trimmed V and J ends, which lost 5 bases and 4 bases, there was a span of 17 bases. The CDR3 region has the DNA TGTGCCAGCAGTATAAGGAGAGGGACAACCACTGAAGCTTTCTTT. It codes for CASSIRRGTTTEAFF.

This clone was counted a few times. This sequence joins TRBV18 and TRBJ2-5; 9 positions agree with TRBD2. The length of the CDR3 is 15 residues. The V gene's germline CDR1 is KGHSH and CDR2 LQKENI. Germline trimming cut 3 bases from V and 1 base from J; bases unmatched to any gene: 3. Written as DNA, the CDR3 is TGTGCCAGCTCACCTAAGACTAGCGGCCAAGAGACCCAGTACTTC. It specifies CASSPKTSGQETQYF. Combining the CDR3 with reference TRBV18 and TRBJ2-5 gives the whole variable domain NAGVMQNPRHLVRRRGQEARLRCSPMKGHSHVYWYRQLPEEGLKFMVYLQKENIIDESGMPKERFSAEFPKEGPSILRIQQVVRGDSAAYFCASSPKTSGQETQYFGPGTRLLVL.

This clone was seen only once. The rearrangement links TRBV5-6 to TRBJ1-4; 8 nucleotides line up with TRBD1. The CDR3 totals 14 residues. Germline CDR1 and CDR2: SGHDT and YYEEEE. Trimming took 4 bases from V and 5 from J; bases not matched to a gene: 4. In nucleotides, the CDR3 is TGTGCCAGCAGCCTGACAGGGGTCAATGAAAAACTGTTTTTT. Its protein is CASSLTGVNEKLFF.

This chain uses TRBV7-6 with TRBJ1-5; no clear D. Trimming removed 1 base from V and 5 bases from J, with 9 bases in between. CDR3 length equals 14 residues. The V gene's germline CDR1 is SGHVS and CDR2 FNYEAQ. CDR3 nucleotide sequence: TGTGCCAGCAGCTTAGGAGGGTCTTATCAGCCCCAGCATTTT. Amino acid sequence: CASSLGGSYQPQHF.

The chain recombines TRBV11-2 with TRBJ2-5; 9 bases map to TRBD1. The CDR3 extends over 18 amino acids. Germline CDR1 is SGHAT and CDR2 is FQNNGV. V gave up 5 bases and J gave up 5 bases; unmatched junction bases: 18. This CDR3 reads CASSRRKTGGPAWETQYF. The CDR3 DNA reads TGTGCCAGCAGCCGTAGGAAAACAGGGGGCCCCGCCTGGGAGACCCAGTACTTC.

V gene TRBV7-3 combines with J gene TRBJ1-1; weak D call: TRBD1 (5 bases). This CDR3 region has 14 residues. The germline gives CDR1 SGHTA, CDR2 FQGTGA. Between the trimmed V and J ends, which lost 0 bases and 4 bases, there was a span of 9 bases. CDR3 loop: CASSLTGGVTEAFF. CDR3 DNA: TGTGCCAGCAGCTTAACGGGGGGGGTCACTGAAGCTTTCTTT.

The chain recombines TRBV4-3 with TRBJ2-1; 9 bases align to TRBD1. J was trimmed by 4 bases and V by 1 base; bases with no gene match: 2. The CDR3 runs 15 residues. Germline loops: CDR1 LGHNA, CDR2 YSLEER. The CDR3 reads CASSQGQGGYNEQFF. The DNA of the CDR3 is TGCGCCAGCAGCCAAGGACAGGGGGGTTACAATGAGCAGTTCTTC.

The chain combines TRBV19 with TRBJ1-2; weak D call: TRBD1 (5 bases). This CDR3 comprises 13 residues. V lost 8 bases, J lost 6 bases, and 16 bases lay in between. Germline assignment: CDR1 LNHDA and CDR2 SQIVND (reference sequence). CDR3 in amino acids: CASSPAGFDGYTF. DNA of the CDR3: TGTGCCAGTTCACCGGCAGGGTTTGATGGCTACACCTTC.

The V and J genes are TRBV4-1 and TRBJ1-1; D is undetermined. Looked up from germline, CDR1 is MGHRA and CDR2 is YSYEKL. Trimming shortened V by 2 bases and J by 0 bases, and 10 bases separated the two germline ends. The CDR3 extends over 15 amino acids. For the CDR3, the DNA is TGCGCCAGCAGCCAAATTTCCAGCGTGAACACTGAAGCTTTCTTT. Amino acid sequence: CASSQISSVNTEAFF.

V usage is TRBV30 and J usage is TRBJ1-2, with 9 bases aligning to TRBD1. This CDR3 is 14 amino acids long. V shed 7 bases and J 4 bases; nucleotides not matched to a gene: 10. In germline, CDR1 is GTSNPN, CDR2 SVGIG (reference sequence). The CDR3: CAFSGTGIFYGYTF. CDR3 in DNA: TGTGCCTTCTCCGGGACAGGGATCTTCTATGGCTACACCTTC. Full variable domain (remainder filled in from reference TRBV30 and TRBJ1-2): SQTIHQWPATLVQPVGSPLSLECTVEGTSNPNLYWYRQAAGRGLQLLFYSVGIGQISSEVPQNLSASRPQDRQFILSSKKLLLSDSGFYLCAFSGTGIFYGYTFGSGTRLTVV.

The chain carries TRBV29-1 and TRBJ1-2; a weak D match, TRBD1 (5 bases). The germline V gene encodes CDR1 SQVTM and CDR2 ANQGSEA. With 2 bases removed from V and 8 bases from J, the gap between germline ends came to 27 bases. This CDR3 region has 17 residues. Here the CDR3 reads CSVESFGRVGGQVGYTF. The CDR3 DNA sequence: TGCAGCGTTGAATCTTTCGGCCGCGTCGGGGGTCAGGTGGGCTACACCTTC.

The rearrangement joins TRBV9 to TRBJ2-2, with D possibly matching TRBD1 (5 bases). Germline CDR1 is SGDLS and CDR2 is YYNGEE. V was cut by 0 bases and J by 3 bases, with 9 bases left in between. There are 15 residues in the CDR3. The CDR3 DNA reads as TGTGCCAGCAGCGTAGGGCAGGGTGACACCGGGGAGCTGTTTTTT. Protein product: CASSVGQGDTGELFF.

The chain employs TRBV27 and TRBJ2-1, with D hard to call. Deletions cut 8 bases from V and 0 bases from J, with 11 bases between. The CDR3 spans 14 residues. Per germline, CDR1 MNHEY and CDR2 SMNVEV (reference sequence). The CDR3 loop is CASGDFSSYNEQFF. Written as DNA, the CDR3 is TGTGCCAGCGGTGACTTTAGCTCCTACAATGAGCAGTTCTTC.

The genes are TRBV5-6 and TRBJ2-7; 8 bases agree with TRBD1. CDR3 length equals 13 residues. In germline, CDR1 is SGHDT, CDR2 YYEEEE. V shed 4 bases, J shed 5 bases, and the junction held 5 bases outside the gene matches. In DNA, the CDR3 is TGTGCCAGCAGCGTTGACAGGGGCCACGAGCAGTACTTC. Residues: CASSVDRGHEQYF.

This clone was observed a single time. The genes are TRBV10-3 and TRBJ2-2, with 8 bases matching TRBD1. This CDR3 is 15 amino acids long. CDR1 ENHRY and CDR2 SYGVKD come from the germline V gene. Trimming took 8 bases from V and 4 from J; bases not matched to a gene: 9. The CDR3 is CAIPKQGAVTGELFF. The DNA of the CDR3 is TGTGCCATCCCGAAGCAGGGGGCTGTCACCGGGGAGCTGTTTTTT.

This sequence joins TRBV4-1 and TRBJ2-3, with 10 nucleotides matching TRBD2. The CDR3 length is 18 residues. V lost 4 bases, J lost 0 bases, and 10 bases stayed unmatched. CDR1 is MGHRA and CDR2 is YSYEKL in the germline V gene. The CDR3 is CASSLRSSGGPSTDTQYF. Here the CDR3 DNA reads TGCGCCAGCAGCCTCCGTTCTAGCGGGGGCCCTAGCACAGATACGCAGTATTTT.

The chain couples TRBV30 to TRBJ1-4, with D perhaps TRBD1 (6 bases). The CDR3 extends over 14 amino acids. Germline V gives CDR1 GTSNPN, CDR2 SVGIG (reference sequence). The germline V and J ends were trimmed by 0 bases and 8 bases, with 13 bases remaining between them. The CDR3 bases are TGTGCCTGGAGTGTAGGGGCAGGGGAAGAAAAACTGTTTTTT. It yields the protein CAWSVGAGEEKLFF.

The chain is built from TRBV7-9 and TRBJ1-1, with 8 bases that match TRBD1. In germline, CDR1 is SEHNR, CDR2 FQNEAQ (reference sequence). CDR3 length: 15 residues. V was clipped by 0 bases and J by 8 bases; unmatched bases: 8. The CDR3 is CASSLAQGARWEAFF. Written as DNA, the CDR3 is TGTGCCAGCAGCTTAGCCCAGGGGGCGAGATGGGAAGCTTTCTTT.